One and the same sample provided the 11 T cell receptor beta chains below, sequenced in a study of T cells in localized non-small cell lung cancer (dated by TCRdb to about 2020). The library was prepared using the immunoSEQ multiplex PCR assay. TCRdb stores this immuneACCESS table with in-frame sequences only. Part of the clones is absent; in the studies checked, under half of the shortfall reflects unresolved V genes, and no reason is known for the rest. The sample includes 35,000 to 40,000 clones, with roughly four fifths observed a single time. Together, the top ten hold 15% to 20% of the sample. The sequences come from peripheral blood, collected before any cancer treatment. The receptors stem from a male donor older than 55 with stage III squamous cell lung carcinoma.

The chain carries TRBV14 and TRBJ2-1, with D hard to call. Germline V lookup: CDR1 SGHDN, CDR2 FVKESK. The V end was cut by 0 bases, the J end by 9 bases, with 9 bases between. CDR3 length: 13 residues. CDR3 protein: CASSQDRLGEQFF. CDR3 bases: TGTGCCAGCAGCCAAGATCGGTTGGGTGAGCAGTTCTTC. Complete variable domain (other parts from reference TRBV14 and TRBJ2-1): EAGVTQFPSHSVIEKGQTVTLRCDPISGHDNLYWYRRVMGKEIKFLLHFVKESKQDESGMPNNRFLAERTGGTYSTLKVQPAELEDSGVYFCASSQDRLGEQFFGPGTRLTVL.

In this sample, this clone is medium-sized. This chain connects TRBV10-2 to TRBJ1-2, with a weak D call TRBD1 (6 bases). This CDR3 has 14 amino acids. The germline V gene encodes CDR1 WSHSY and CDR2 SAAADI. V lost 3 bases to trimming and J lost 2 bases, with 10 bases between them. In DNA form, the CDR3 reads TGCGCCAGCAGTGAATTGGACAGAAACTATGGCTACACCTTC. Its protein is CASSELDRNYGYTF.

As DNA, the CDR3 is TGTGCCAGCAGTGATACGGGACTAGCGGGTTGGCAGTACTTC. It encodes CASSDTGLAGWQYF. The chain combines TRBV2 with TRBJ2-7, with TRBD2 identical over 12 bases. Unmatched junction bases numbered 6, after V lost 3 bases and J lost 9 bases. This CDR3 is built from 14 residues. CDR1 and CDR2 from the germline V gene are SNHLY and FYNNEI. Full variable domain (rest looked up from reference TRBV2 and TRBJ2-7): EPEVTQTPSHQVTQMGQEVILRCVPISNHLYFYWYRQILGQKVEFLVSFYNNEISEKSEIFDDQFSVERPDGSNFTLKIRSTKLEDSAMYFCASSDTGLAGWQYFGPGTRLTVT.

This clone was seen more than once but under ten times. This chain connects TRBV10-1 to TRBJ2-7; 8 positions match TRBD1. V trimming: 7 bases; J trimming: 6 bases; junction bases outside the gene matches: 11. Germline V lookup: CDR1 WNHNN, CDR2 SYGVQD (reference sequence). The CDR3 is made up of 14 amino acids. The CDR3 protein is CASTPDRVSREQYF. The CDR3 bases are TGCGCCAGCACCCCGGACAGGGTCTCCCGCGAGCAGTACTTC.

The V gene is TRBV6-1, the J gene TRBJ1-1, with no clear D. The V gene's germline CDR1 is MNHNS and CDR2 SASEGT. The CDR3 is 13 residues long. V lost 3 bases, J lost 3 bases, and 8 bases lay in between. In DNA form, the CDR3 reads TGTGCCAGCAGTGAGACGGAGGACACTGAAGCTTTCTTT. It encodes CASSETEDTEAFF.

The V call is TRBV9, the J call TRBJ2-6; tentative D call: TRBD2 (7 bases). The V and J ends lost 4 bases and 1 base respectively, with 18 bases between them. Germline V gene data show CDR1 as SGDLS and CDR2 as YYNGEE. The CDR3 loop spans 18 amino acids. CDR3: CASSLRGGAWSGANVLTF. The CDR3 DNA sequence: TGTGCCAGCAGCCTAAGGGGGGGCGCTTGGTCTGGGGCCAACGTCCTGACTTTC.

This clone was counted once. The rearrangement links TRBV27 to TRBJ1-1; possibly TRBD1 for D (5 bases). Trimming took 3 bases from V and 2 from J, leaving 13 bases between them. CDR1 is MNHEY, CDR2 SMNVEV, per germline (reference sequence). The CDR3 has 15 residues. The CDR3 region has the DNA TGTGCCAGCAGTTTCGGACAAGGCCCAAACACTGAAGCTTTCTTT. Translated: CASSFGQGPNTEAFF.

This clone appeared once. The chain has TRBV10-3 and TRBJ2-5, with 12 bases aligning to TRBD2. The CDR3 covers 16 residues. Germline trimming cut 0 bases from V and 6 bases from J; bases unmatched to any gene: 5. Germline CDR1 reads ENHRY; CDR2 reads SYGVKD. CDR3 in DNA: TGTGCCATCAGTGAGTCAGCTAGCGGGGGGGCGAAGACCCAGTACTTC. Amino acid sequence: CAISESASGGAKTQYF.

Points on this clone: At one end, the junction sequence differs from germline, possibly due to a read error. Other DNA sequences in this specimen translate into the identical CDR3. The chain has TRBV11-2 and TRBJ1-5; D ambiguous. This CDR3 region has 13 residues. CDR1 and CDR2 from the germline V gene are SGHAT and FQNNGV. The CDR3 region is CASSLEKNQPQHF. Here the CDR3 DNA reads TGCGCCAGCAGCTTAGAAAAAAATCAGCCCCAGCATTTT. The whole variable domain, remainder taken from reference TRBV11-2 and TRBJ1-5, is EAGVAQSPRYKIIEKRQSVAFWCNPISGHATLYWYQQILGQGPKLLIQFQNNGVVDDSQLPKDRFSAERLKGVDSTLKIQPAKLEDSAVYLCASSLEKNQPQHFGDGTRLSIL.

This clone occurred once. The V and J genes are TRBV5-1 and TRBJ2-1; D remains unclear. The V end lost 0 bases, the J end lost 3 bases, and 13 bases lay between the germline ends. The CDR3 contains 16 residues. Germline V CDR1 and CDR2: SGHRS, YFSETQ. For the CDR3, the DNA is TGCGCCAGCAGCTTGGTTGGCGCCGCCGGCTACAATGAGCAGTTCTTC. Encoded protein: CASSLVGAAGYNEQFF.

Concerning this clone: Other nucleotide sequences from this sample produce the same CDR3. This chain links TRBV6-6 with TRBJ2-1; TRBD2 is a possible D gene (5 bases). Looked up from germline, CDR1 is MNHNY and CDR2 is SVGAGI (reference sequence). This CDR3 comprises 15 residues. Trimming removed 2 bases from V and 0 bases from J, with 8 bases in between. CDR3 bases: TGTGCCAGCAGTTACAGTACTAGCTCCTACAATGAGCAGTTCTTC. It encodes CASSYSTSSYNEQFF.